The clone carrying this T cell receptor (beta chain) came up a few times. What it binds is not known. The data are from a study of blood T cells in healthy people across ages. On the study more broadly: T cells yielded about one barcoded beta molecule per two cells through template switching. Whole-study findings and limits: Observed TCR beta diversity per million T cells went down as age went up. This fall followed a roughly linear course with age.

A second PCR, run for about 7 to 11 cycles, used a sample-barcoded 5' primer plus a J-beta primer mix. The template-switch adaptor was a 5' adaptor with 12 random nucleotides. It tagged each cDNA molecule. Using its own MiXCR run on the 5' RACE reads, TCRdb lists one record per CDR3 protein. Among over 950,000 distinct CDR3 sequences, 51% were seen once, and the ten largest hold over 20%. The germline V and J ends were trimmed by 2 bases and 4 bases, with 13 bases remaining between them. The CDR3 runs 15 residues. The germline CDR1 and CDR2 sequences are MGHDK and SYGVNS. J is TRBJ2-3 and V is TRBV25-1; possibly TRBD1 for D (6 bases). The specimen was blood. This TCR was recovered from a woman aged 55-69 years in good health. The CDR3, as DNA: TGTGCCAGCAGTGAACTCACAGGGAGAGCAGATACGCAGTATTTT. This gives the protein CASSELTGRADTQYF.